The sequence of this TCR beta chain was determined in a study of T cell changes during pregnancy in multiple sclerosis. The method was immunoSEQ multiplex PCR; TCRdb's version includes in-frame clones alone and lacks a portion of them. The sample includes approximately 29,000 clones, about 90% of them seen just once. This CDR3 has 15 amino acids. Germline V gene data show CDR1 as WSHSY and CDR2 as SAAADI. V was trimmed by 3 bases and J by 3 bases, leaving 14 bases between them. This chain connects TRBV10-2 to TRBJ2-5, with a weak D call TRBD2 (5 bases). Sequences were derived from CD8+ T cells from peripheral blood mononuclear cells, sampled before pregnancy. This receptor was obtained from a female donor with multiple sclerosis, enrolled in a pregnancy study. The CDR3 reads CASSDLIEGEETQYF. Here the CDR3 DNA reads TGCGCCAGCAGTGATCTTATTGAGGGCGAAGAGACCCAGTACTTC.